These 9 T cell receptor beta chains came from one sample sequenced in a study (dated by TCRdb to 2013 to 2016). Receptor amplification or capture employed 5' RACE. The listed sequencing device is Illumina MiSeq. TCRdb applied fastp at Q25 and MiXCR to the public reads, then kept only in-frame beta chains. Rows are combined by CDR3 protein, so each entry shows the most common genes and DNA. The sample has tens of thousands of distinct CDR3 sequences on record, roughly 28% of them singletons. Of the sample, approximately 3% is held by the ten largest clones. The sample taken for sequencing was tumor-infiltrating memory CD4+ T cells sorted from the breast tumor. Sample cell subset or site, as interpreted from the label and publication: memory CD4+ T cells, CD4+CD45RO+CD25-. The receptors were sampled from a female donor with breast cancer.

The chain joins TRBV7-9 to TRBJ1-1; D perhaps matches TRBD1 (5 bases). The ends were cut back, 3 bases at V and 3 bases at J, with 11 bases in the middle. The CDR3 totals 14 residues. Per the germline V gene, CDR1 is SEHNR and CDR2 is FQNEAQ (reference sequence). CDR3 nucleotide sequence: TGTGCCAGCAGCTTCCCATCCAGGGACACTGAAGCTTTCTTT. As protein: CASSFPSRDTEAFF.

With regard to this clonotype: A much larger clone differs from this one at a single base, so this may be a read error. No conserved phenylalanine or tryptophan is present at the end of the CDR3, so a read error is the likely explanation. The CDR3 is CASSQDPTGGQPQHL. The CDR3 coding sequence is TGCGCCAGCAGCCAAGATCCCACAGGAGGTCAGCCCCAGCATTTG. This rearrangement joins TRBV4-1 to TRBJ1-5, with a possible D match to TRBD1 (5 bases). Between the trimmed V and J ends, which lost 0 bases and 6 bases, there was a span of 12 bases. Germline values: CDR1 MGHRA, CDR2 YSYEKL. CDR3 length equals 15 residues.

This clonotype was found many times. The V gene is TRBV5-1, the J gene TRBJ1-4; the D is unclear. CDR1 and CDR2 (germline): SGHRS, YFSETQ. The V and J ends lost 4 bases and 8 bases respectively, with 12 bases between them. There are 13 residues in the CDR3. CDR3 loop: CASSASPEEKLFF. The CDR3 DNA follows: TGCGCCAGCAGCGCCTCCCCGGAGGAAAAACTGTTTTTT.

This clonotype was picked up a small number of times. The chain employs TRBV7-2 and TRBJ2-3; possible D gene TRBD2, 5 bases. The V gene's germline CDR1 is SGHTA and CDR2 FQGNSA. The CDR3 runs 12 residues. V was cut by 6 bases and J by 10 bases, with 14 bases left in between. The CDR3 protein is CASRLGPGPQYF. CDR3 sequence (DNA): TGTGCCAGCAGACTAGGCCCCGGCCCGCAGTATTTT.

The chain carries TRBV6-1 and TRBJ2-1; no definite D call. The CDR3 extends over 13 amino acids. V was cut by 6 bases and J by 6 bases, with 12 bases left in between. Germline V gene data show CDR1 as MNHNS and CDR2 as SASEGT. DNA of the CDR3: TGTGCCAGCAGGGCGGTGCCGGTCAATGAGCAGTTCTTC. Its translation: CASRAVPVNEQFF.

V and J are TRBV15 and TRBJ1-1; no reliable D call. Per germline, CDR1 LNHNV and CDR2 YYDKDF (reference sequence). Between the trimmed V and J ends, which lost 0 bases and 0 bases, there was a span of 5 bases. This CDR3 region has 14 residues. CDR3 in amino acids: CATSRDSLNTEAFF. DNA of the CDR3: TGTGCCACCAGCAGAGACAGCTTGAACACTGAAGCTTTCTTT.

In its sample, this clonotype was seen a few times. The chain couples TRBV11-2 to TRBJ1-6; 10 nucleotides match TRBD1. From germline, CDR1 is SGHAT and CDR2 FQNNGV. With 2 bases clipped from V and 7 bases from J, the junction kept 2 bases outside the gene matches. This CDR3 contains 15 residues. The CDR3 region is CASSLTGQGNSPLHF. The DNA for the CDR3 is TGTGCCAGCAGCTTAACGGGACAGGGGAATTCACCCCTCCACTTT.

The J gene is TRBJ2-1, the V gene TRBV7-2, with a possible D match to TRBD1 (6 bases). Trimming stripped 1 base from V and 11 bases from J, with 12 bases between. CDR1 is SGHTA, CDR2 FQGNSA, per germline. CDR3 length equals 13 residues. CDR3 DNA: TGTGCCAGCAGCTTAGTTGGGTGGGGGCAGCAGTTCTTC. This encodes CASSLVGWGQQFF.

The chain uses TRBV6-5 and TRBJ2-3, with 8 bases aligning to TRBD2. Germline CDR1 is MNHEY and CDR2 is SVGAGI. The CDR3 loop spans 15 amino acids. V lost 0 bases to trimming and J lost 1 base; unmatched junction nucleotides: 0. The CDR3, as DNA: TGTGCCAGCAGTTACTCGACTAGCGGCACAGATACGCAGTATTTT. Translating gives CASSYSTSGTDTQYF.